A selection of T cell receptor beta chains follows, all from one sample in a study of T cell repertoires in cytomegalovirus infection. TCRdb re-called the reads through MiXCR, storing one row per CDR3 protein. The repertoire holds hundreds of thousands of distinct CDR3 sequences, with around 30% as singletons. For these receptors, no antigen is known. The sample here was cultured PBMCs, taken from culture after CMV antigen stimulation. Receptors originate from a human donor in good health (CMV status not recorded). Some clones in this sample may be carry-over from other donors' samples. Both conserved end residues are part of each CDR3.

V gene	J gene	CDR3 protein
TRBV6-6	TRBJ1-6	CASSYLQGELSPLHF
TRBV15	TRBJ2-1	CATSSGPPDEQFF
TRBV10-3	TRBJ1-3	CAISEGTVGGNTIYF
TRBV6-5	TRBJ2-1	CASSKGLAGANEQFF
TRBV30	TRBJ1-1	CAWSVGPQGNTEAFF
TRBV4-1	TRBJ2-2	CASSQDSINTGELFF
TRBV7-2	TRBJ2-5	CASSSYRVRETQYF
TRBV6-2/TRBV6-3	TRBJ1-1	CASSFGATGRTEAFF
TRBV11-3	TRBJ1-2	CASSYRVGGGYGYTF
TRBV27	TRBJ1-1	CASSLVGAMNTEAFF
TRBV28	TRBJ1-6	CASSGSDPGQYNSPLHF
TRBV11-3	TRBJ2-1	CASSLTPGLAYSEQFF
TRBV6-2/TRBV6-3	TRBJ2-3	CASSYEERRDRRTDTQYF
TRBV6-5	TRBJ2-2	CASSYSLPSASFDGELFF
TRBV7-9	TRBJ1-4	CASSSAGTSGEKLFF
TRBV7-9	TRBJ2-7	CASSFGTSVYEQYF
TRBV18	TRBJ1-1	CASSPGDTEAFF
TRBV7-2	TRBJ2-5	CASSLSGVVETQYF
TRBV12-5	TRBJ1-5	CASGWSEAQPQHF
TRBV6-2/TRBV6-3	TRBJ2-3	CATLRSEGTPYTDTQYF
TRBV20-1	TRBJ2-2	CSGSGRYTGELFF
TRBV7-3	TRBJ2-1	CASSRPVQGGYNEQFF
TRBV20-1	TRBJ2-3	CSARDQSGLVIDTQYF
TRBV7-2	TRBJ2-3	CASRRAGENTQYF
TRBV7-8	TRBJ2-1	CASSPGTGGVGNEQFF
TRBV7-7	TRBJ2-7	CASSLETGPHYEQYF
TRBV29-1	TRBJ2-7	CSVLGLAGGTSSYEQYF
TRBV12-5	TRBJ1-1	CASAQSTATLLEAFF
TRBV5-1	TRBJ2-3	CASSLQRVASHSTDTQYF
TRBV12-3/TRBV12-4	TRBJ2-7	CASSYRESYEQYF
TRBV25-1	TRBJ2-1	CASSEQGFYNEQFF
TRBV27	TRBJ1-2	CASSQSVDRADF
TRBV19	TRBJ2-7	CASSIVAGAHYEQYF
TRBV7-2	TRBJ2-3	CASSHLEDTQYF
TRBV7-6	TRBJ2-5	CASSTSGGRETQYF
TRBV28	TRBJ1-5	CASSLDSPKSNQPQHF
TRBV19	TRBJ1-5	CASSIEGGNQPQHF
TRBV6-5	TRBJ1-1	CASSYLGTEAFF